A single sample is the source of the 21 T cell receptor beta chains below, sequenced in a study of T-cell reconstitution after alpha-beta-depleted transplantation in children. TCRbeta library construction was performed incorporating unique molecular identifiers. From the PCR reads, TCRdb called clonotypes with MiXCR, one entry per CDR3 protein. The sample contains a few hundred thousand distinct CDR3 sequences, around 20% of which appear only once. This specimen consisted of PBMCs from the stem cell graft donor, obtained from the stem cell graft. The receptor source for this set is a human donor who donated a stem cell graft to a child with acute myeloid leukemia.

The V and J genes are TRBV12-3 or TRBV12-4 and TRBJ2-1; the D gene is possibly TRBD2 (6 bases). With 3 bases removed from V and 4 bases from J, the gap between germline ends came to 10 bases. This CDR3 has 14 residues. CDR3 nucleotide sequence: TGTGCCAGCAGTTTCCGGGAGTCTTACAATGAGCAGTTCTTC. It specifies CASSFRESYNEQFF.

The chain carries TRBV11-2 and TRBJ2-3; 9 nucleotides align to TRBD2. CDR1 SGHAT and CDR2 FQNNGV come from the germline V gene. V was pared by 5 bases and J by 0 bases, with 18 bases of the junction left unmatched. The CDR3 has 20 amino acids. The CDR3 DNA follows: TGTGCCAGCAGCCCTCGTGGGGGTGCTAGCGGGACTCCTAGCACAGATACGCAGTATTTT. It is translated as CASSPRGGASGTPSTDTQYF.

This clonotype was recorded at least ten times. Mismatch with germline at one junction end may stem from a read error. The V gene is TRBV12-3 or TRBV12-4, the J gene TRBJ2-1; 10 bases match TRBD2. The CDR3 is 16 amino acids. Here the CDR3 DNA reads TGTGCCAGCAGTCTAGCGGGAGTCGGACTTGTAAATGAGCAGTTCTTC. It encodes CASSLAGVGLVNEQFF.

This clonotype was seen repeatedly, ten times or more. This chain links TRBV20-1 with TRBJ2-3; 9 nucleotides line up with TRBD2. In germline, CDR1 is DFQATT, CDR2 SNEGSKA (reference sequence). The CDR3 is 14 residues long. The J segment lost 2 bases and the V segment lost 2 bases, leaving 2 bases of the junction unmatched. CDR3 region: CSARSGRPTDTQYF. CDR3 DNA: TGCAGTGCTAGAAGCGGGAGGCCCACAGATACGCAGTATTTT.

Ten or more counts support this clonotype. CDR3 loop: CASSLGDGYNEQFF. In nucleotides, the CDR3 is TGTGCCAGCAGTTTGGGTGACGGCTACAATGAGCAGTTCTTC. The chain joins TRBV12-3 or TRBV12-4 to TRBJ2-1; no reliable D call. V lost 3 bases and J 3 bases, leaving 9 bases between the germline ends. There are 14 residues in the CDR3.

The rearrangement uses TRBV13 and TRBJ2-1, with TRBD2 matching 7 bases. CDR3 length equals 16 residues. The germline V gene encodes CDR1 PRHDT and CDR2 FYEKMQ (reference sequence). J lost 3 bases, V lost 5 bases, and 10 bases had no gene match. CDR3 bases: TGTGCCAGCAGCGGGAGGGTTAGTGGCCTCTACAATGAGCAGTTCTTC. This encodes CASSGRVSGLYNEQFF.

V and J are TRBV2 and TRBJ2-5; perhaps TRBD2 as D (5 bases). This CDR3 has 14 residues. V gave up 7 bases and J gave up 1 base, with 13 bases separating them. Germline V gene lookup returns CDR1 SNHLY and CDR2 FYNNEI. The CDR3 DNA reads TGTGCCAGCATGCGATGGACTGCCCAAGAGACCCAGTACTTC. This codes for CASMRWTAQETQYF.

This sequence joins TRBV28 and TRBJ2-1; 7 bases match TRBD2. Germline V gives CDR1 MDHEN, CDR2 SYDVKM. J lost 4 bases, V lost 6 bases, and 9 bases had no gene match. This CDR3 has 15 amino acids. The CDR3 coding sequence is TGTGCCAGCAGCCCCCAGCGGGGACCATACAATGAGCAGTTCTTC. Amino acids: CASSPQRGPYNEQFF.

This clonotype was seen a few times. CDR3 sequence (DNA): TGTGCCAGCAGTTTGGTGGGTCTATGGGCAGGTGCTTCCTACGAGCAGTACTTC. It yields the protein CASSLVGLWAGASYEQYF. The gene calls are TRBV27 and TRBJ2-7; D is ambiguous. V was cut by 3 bases and J by 1 base, with 22 bases left in between. This CDR3 contains 18 residues. Germline lookup yields CDR1 MNHEY and CDR2 SMNVEV (reference sequence).

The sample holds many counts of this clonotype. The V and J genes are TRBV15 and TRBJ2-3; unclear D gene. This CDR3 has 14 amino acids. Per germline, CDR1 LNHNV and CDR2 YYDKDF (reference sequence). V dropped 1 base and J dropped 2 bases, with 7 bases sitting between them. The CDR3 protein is CATSRAASTDTQYF. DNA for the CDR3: TGTGCCACCAGCAGAGCGGCCTCCACAGATACGCAGTATTTT.

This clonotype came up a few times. The CDR3 reads CSVENGRTYGYTF. In DNA, the CDR3 is TGCAGCGTTGAAAACGGACGGACCTATGGCTACACCTTC. J is TRBJ1-2 and V is TRBV29-1; D is unclear. V was pared by 2 bases and J by 4 bases, with 11 bases between. CDR1 is SQVTM and CDR2 is ANQGSEA in the germline V gene. The CDR3 length is 13 residues.

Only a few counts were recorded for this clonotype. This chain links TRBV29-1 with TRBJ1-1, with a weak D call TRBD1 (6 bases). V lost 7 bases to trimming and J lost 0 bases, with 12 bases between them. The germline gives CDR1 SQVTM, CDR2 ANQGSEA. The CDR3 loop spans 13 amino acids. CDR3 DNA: TGCAGCGCGCCGGACAGTATGAACACTGAAGCTTTCTTT. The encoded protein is CSAPDSMNTEAFF.

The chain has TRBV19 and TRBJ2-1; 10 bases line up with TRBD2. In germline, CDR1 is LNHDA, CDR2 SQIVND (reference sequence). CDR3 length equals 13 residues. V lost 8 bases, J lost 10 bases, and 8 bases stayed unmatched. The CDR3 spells CASQGLAGVEQFF. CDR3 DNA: TGTGCCAGTCAGGGTCTAGCGGGAGTAGAGCAGTTCTTC.

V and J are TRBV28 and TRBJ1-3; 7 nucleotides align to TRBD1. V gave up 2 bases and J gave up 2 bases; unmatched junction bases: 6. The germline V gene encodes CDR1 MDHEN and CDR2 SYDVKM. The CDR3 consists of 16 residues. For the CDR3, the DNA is TGTGCCAGCAGTTTACTGACAGGGACTCCTGGAAACACCATATATTTT. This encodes CASSLLTGTPGNTIYF.

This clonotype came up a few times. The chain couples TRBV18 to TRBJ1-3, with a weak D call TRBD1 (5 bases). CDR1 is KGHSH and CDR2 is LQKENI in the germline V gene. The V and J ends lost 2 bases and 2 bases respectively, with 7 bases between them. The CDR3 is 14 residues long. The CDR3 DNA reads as TGTGCCAGCTCACCAGGGACGACTGGAAACACCATATATTTT. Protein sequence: CASSPGTTGNTIYF. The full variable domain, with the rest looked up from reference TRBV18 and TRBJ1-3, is NAGVMQNPRHLVRRRGQEARLRCSPMKGHSHVYWYRQLPEEGLKFMVYLQKENIIDESGMPKERFSAEFPKEGPSILRIQQVVRGDSAAYFCASSPGTTGNTIYFGEGSWLTVV.

Here the CDR3 DNA reads TGTGCCAGCAGCGTAGGGACTAGCGGGAGGGTGGACGAGCAGTACTTC. It is translated as CASSVGTSGRVDEQYF. V and J are TRBV7-3 and TRBJ2-7; 16 bases align to TRBD2. The trim removed 5 bases at V and 5 bases at J, leaving 6 bases unmatched. The CDR3 length is 16 residues. Per the germline V gene, CDR1 is SGHTA and CDR2 is FQGTGA. Drawing the rest from reference TRBV7-3 and TRBJ2-7, the complete variable domain is GAGVSQTPSNKVTEKGKYVELRCDPISGHTALYWYRQSLGQGPEFLIYFQGTGAADDSGLPNDRFFAVRPEGSVSTLKIQRTERGDSAVYLCASSVGTSGRVDEQYFGPGTRLTVT.

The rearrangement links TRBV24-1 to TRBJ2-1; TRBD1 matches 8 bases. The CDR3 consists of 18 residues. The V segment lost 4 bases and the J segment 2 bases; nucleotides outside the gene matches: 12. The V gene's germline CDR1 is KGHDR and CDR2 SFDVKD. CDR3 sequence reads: CATSDPAATGVTYNEQFF. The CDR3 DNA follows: TGTGCCACCAGTGACCCAGCAGCGACAGGGGTTACCTACAATGAGCAGTTCTTC.

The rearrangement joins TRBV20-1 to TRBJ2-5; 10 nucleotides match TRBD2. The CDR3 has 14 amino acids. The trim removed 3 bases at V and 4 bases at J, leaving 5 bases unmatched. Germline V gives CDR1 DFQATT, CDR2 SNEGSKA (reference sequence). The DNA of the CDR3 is TGCAGTGCTAGTTCTAGCGGGAGAGTAGAGACCCAGTACTTC. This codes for CSASSSGRVETQYF.

The CDR3 protein is CATSDLWAGGYTF. CDR3 DNA sequence: TGTGCCACCAGTGATTTGTGGGCTGGTGGCTACACCTTC. The chain combines TRBV24-1 with TRBJ1-2; D remains ambiguous. V was clipped by 0 bases and J by 7 bases, with 8 bases between them. This CDR3 is built from 13 residues. CDR1 KGHDR and CDR2 SFDVKD come from the germline V gene.

CDR3 DNA sequence: TGCAGCGTTCCTCTAGGGCCCGGGGAGCTGTTTTTT. Its translation: CSVPLGPGELFF. The chain links TRBV29-1 to TRBJ2-2; D is undetermined. CDR3 length: 12 amino acids. CDR1 and CDR2 from the germline V gene are SQVTM and ANQGSEA. The V gene lost 5 bases and the J gene lost 6 bases, with 10 bases spanning the gap.

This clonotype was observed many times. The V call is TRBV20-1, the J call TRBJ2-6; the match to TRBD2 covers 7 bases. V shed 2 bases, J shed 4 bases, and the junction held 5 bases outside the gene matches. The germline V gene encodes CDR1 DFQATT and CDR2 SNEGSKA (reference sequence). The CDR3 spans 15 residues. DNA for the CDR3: TGCAGTGCTAGAAATCCGCGGGAGGGGGCCAACGTCCTGACTTTC. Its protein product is CSARNPREGANVLTF.